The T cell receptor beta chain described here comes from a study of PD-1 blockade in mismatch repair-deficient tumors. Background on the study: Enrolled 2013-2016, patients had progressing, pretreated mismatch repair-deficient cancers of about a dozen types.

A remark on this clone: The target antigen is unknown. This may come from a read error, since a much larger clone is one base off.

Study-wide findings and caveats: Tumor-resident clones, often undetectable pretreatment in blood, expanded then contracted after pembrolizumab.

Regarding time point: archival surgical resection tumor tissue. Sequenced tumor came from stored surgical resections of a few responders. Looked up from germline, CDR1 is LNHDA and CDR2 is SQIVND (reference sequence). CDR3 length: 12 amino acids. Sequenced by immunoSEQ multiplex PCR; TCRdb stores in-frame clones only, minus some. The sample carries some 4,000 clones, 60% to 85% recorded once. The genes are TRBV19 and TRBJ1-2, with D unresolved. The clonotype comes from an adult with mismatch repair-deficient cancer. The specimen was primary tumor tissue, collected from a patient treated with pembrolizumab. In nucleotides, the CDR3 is TGTGCCACCGAATCATCGACATATGGCCACACCTTC. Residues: CATESSTYGHTF.